This T cell receptor (beta chain) comes out of a study of blood T cells in healthy people across ages. Whole-study findings and limits: In older individuals, TCR beta diversity per million T cells was lower, falling roughly linearly with age.

Primers used in a second PCR of roughly 6 to 11 cycles were a sample-barcoded 5' primer and a J-beta primer mix. TCRdb passed the 5' RACE reads through MiXCR, listing each CDR3 protein once. The sample has about a million distinct CDR3 sequences; roughly 50% are singletons. Germline loops: CDR1 SGHTA, CDR2 FQGTGA. CDR3 length: 16 amino acids. Trimming removed 5 bases at V and 1 base at J, with 15 bases between. With regard to this clonotype: Its antigen is still unknown.

Sequencing was done on a sample of blood. This receptor was taken from a man aged 25-45 years in good health. The chain joins TRBV7-3 to TRBJ2-1, with D possibly TRBD2 on 6 matching bases. The CDR3 nucleotides are TGTGCCAGCAGCCCTTTGCGGGGTAGTTCCTACAATGAGCAGTTCTTC. As protein: CASSPLRGSSYNEQFF.